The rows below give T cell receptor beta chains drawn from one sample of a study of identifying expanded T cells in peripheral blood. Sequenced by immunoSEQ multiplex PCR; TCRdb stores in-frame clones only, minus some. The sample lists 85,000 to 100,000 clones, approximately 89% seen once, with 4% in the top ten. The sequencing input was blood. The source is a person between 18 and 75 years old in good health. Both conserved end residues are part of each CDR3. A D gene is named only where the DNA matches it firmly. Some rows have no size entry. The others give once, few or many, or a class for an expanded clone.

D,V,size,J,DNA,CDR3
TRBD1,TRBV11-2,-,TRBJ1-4,TGTGCCAGCAGCTTGACAGGGGCAGTCGACGAAAAACTGTTTTTT,CASSLTGAVDEKLFF
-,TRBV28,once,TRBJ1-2,TGTGCCAGCACGGGGCCGGGCAGGGCCAACTATGGCTACACCTTC,CASTGPGRANYGYTF
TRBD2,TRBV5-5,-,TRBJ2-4,TGTGCCAGCAGCTTGGCGGGACTAGCGGGAGGGGCGGCGGCCAAAAACATTCAGTACTTC,CASSLAGLAGGAAAKNIQYF
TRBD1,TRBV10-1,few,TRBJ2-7,TGCGCCAGCAGTCGAGGGACAGCCTACGAGCAGTACTTC,CASSRGTAYEQYF
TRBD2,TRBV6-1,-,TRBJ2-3,TGTGCCAGCAGTGGAGTGAGCGGGGGGGACGATACGCAGTATTTT,CASSGVSGGDDTQYF
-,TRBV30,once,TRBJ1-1,TGTGCCTGGAGTTGGCAGCAGAACACTGAAGCTTTCTTT,CAWSWQQNTEAFF
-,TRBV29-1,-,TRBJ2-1,TGCAGCGTTGACAGTTACAATGAGCAGTTCTTC,CSVDSYNEQFF
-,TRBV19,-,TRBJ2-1,TGTGCCAGTAGTATATCACAGGAACTATACAATGAGCAGTTCTTC,CASSISQELYNEQFF
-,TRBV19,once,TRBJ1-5,TGTGCCAGTAGTTTTGGGGCCCCAGGGTTGTCCCAGCATTTT,CASSFGAPGLSQHF
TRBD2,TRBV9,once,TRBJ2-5,TGTGCCAGCAGCGTAGATCTAGCGGGGGGTCTCCAAGAGACCCAGTACTTC,CASSVDLAGGLQETQYF
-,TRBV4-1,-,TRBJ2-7,TGCGCCAGCAGCCAAGTCGGCAGCGACGAGCAGTACTTC,CASSQVGSDEQYF